The 30 T cell receptor beta chains below all came from one sample that was sequenced in a study of cytomegalovirus exposure and HLA in healthy donors. With 60 Vbeta and 13 Jbeta primers, the PCR was carried out. The method was immunoSEQ multiplex PCR; TCRdb's version includes in-frame clones alone and lacks a portion of them. The table has 150,000 to 200,000 clones, 70% to 80% seen once. The sequenced sample consisted of PBMCs. The receptors were gathered from a man between 18 and 29 years old in good health and CMV-seropositive.

The chain is built from TRBV27 and TRBJ2-5; 11 positions agree with TRBD1. Judging by the DNA end, TRBJ2-7 fits better; the J call may be wrong. CDR3 length: 17 residues. Germline-derived CDR1 and CDR2 are MNHEY and SMNVEV (reference sequence). The chain's CDR3 is CASSHTGQGAVSYEQYF. As DNA, the CDR3 is TGTGCCAGCAGCCATACAGGACAGGGGGCGGTCTCCTACGAGCAGTACTTC.

This chain uses TRBV2 with TRBJ1-2, with D maybe TRBD1 (5 bases). Trimming removed 6 bases from V and 4 bases from J, with 12 bases in between. The CDR3 length is 13 residues. Germline CDR1 and CDR2: SNHLY and FYNNEI. CDR3 region: CASSPTGVYGYTF. The DNA for the CDR3 is TGTGCCAGCAGCCCTACAGGAGTCTATGGCTACACCTTC.

The chain joins TRBV5-1 to TRBJ2-7; D not certain. CDR3 length equals 12 residues. V was shortened by 0 bases and J by 5 bases, with 6 bases between the two germline ends. The germline V gene encodes CDR1 SGHRS and CDR2 YFSETQ. The CDR3 DNA sequence: TGCGCCAGCAGCTTGGCCCCTAACGAGCAGTACTTC. It yields the protein CASSLAPNEQYF.

V is TRBV4-3 and J is TRBJ2-2; 7 positions agree with TRBD2. V trimming: 4 bases; J trimming: 1 base; junction bases outside the gene matches: 6. The germline CDR1 and CDR2 sequences are LGHNA and YSLEER. The CDR3 is 16 amino acids. The DNA of the CDR3 is TGCGCCAGCAGCCGGGGAGGGGCGGTGAACACCGGGGAGCTGTTTTTT. Its protein product is CASSRGGAVNTGELFF.

The rearrangement links TRBV28 to TRBJ2-4, with a tentative D call TRBD1 (6 bases). The germline CDR1 and CDR2 sequences are MDHEN and SYDVKM. The V gene lost 8 bases and the J gene lost 0 bases, with 14 bases spanning the gap. The CDR3 runs 15 residues. CDR3 in amino acids: CASGTGIEAKNIQYF. CDR3 bases: TGTGCCAGCGGTACAGGGATTGAAGCCAAAAACATTCAGTACTTC.

The V call is TRBV6-1, the J call TRBJ2-1; maybe TRBD2 (5 bases). V lost 7 bases and J 7 bases, leaving 11 bases between the germline ends. CDR3 length: 12 amino acids. CDR1 and CDR2 (germline): MNHNS, SASEGT. In DNA form, the CDR3 reads TGTGCCAGCACTGGAGGACGGAATGAGCAGTTCTTC. It translates to CASTGGRNEQFF.

The chain has TRBV14 and TRBJ2-3; the match to TRBD2 covers 7 bases. CDR1 is SGHDN, CDR2 FVKESK, per germline. V shed 0 bases and J 4 bases; nucleotides not matched to a gene: 16. The CDR3 spans 19 residues. The CDR3 spells CASSQDRIRSGGVPDTQYF. The CDR3, as DNA: TGTGCCAGCAGCCAAGATCGCATTAGGAGTGGGGGGGTTCCAGATACGCAGTATTTT. The full variable domain, with the rest looked up from reference TRBV14 and TRBJ2-3, is EAGVTQFPSHSVIEKGQTVTLRCDPISGHDNLYWYRRVMGKEIKFLLHFVKESKQDESGMPNNRFLAERTGGTYSTLKVQPAELEDSGVYFCASSQDRIRSGGVPDTQYFGPGTRLTVL.

This sequence joins TRBV11-2 and TRBJ1-1; possible D gene TRBD1, 5 bases. The CDR3 length is 15 residues. Trimming cost V 3 bases and J 1 base, with 12 bases left between them. Looked up from germline, CDR1 is SGHAT and CDR2 is FQNNGV. CDR3: CASSFAGFANTEAFF. For the CDR3, the DNA is TGTGCCAGCAGCTTTGCAGGGTTTGCGAACACTGAAGCTTTCTTT.

This chain uses TRBV30 with TRBJ1-1; D may be TRBD1 (6 bases). The CDR3 sequence is 14 residues long. Germline loops: CDR1 GTSNPN, CDR2 SVGIG (reference sequence). With 5 bases removed from V and 1 base from J, the gap between germline ends came to 14 bases. CDR3 loop: CAWGQPARNTEAFF. The CDR3 region has the DNA TGTGCCTGGGGACAGCCTGCAAGGAACACTGAAGCTTTCTTT.

The chain employs TRBV9 and TRBJ1-1; 8 bases are shared with TRBD1. With 2 bases clipped from V and 6 bases from J, the junction kept 3 bases outside the gene matches. The germline V gene encodes CDR1 SGDLS and CDR2 YYNGEE. The length of the CDR3 is 13 residues. DNA for the CDR3: TGTGCCAGCAGCGTGGACAGGGCGGCTGAAGCTTTCTTT. This encodes CASSVDRAAEAFF.

This clone appeared a single time. The rearrangement uses TRBV7-8 and TRBJ2-1; 8 bases map to TRBD1. CDR1 SGHVS and CDR2 FQNEAQ come from the germline V gene. The CDR3 has 14 amino acids. V lost 5 bases, J lost 0 bases, and 0 bases stayed unmatched. Here the CDR3 reads CASSTGGSYNEQFF. In nucleotides, the CDR3 is TGTGCCAGCAGCACAGGGGGCTCCTACAATGAGCAGTTCTTC.

Concerning this clone: The final CDR3 position lacks the conserved phenylalanine or tryptophan, pointing to a likely read error. This chain uses TRBV7-2 with TRBJ1-6; tentative D call: TRBD1 (6 bases). The germline V gene encodes CDR1 SGHTA and CDR2 FQGNSA. Trimming removed 6 bases at V and 7 bases at J, with 7 bases between. The CDR3 sequence is 12 residues long. The CDR3 protein is CASRTGNSPLHL. CDR3 bases: TGTGCCAGCAGAACAGGGAATTCACCCCTCCACCTT.

The chain couples TRBV4-2 to TRBJ1-1, with TRBD1 identical over 8 bases. This CDR3 is built from 16 residues. The germline V gene has CDR1 LGHNA and CDR2 YNFKEQ. The junction had 10 bases not matched to a gene; V was cut back by 4 bases and J by 3 bases. CDR3 in amino acids: CASSRTQGAGDTEAFF. CDR3 bases: TGTGCCAGCAGCCGCACGCAGGGGGCTGGTGACACTGAAGCTTTCTTT.

The V and J genes are TRBV6-6 and TRBJ2-1, with D perhaps matching TRBD2 (6 bases). Trimming removed 6 bases from V and 7 bases from J, with 13 bases in between. Germline CDR1 is MNHNY and CDR2 is SVGAGI (reference sequence). The CDR3 is 13 residues long. CDR3 in DNA: TGTGCCAGCAGCAGACTAGTTGCGAATGAGCAGTTCTTC. This gives the protein CASSRLVANEQFF.

The genes are TRBV18 and TRBJ1-1; 7 bases line up with TRBD1. The CDR3 totals 13 residues. Per germline, CDR1 KGHSH and CDR2 LQKENI. The V gene end was trimmed by 1 base and the J gene end by 4 bases; junction bases not matched to a gene: 0. CDR3 bases: TGTGCCAGCTCACCACGACAGGGCACTGAAGCTTTCTTT. It specifies CASSPRQGTEAFF. The full variable domain, its missing parts supplied by reference TRBV18 and TRBJ1-1, is NAGVMQNPRHLVRRRGQEARLRCSPMKGHSHVYWYRQLPEEGLKFMVYLQKENIIDESGMPKERFSAEFPKEGPSILRIQQVVRGDSAAYFCASSPRQGTEAFFGQGTRLTVV.

This chain links TRBV21-1 with TRBJ1-5; the table calls TRBD1, which could not be checked here. TRBV21-1 is given as a pseudogene. This CDR3 spans 14 amino acids. The CDR3 nucleotides are TGTGCCAGCAGACGGGCAGGGGCAAGTCAGCCCCAGCATTTT. Translated, it gives CASRRAGASQPQHF.

The chain is built from TRBV30 and TRBJ2-1; D is possibly TRBD2 (5 bases). Between the trimmed V and J ends, which lost 2 bases and 2 bases, there was a span of 7 bases. Germline assignment: CDR1 GTSNPN and CDR2 SVGIG (reference sequence). CDR3 length equals 13 residues. CDR3 in amino acids: CAWSSGTYNEQFF. In nucleotides, the CDR3 is TGTGCCTGGAGTTCCGGGACCTACAATGAGCAGTTCTTC.

On this clone itself: This CDR3 fails to terminate in the conserved phenylalanine or tryptophan, so it likely reflects a read error. The chain combines TRBV9 with TRBJ1-6, with no clear D. Per germline, CDR1 SGDLS and CDR2 YYNGEE. With 8 bases removed from V and 1 base from J, the gap between germline ends came to 10 bases. The CDR3 is 14 residues long. The DNA of the CDR3 is TGTGCCAGTTCGTCGGGGTCCTATAATTCACCCCTCCACCTT. Protein: CASSSGSYNSPLHL.

This rearrangement joins TRBV6-4 to TRBJ2-6; D remains unclear. The CDR3 sequence is 14 residues long. The germline V and J ends were trimmed by 6 bases and 1 base, with 7 bases remaining between them. Germline CDR1 reads MRHNA; CDR2 reads SNTAGT. This CDR3 reads CASRSWSGANVLTF. The CDR3 coding sequence is TGTGCCAGCAGGAGTTGGTCTGGGGCCAACGTCCTGACTTTC.

The chain has TRBV7-2 and TRBJ2-1; D may be TRBD1 (6 bases). Germline assignment: CDR1 SGHTA and CDR2 FQGNSA. Trimming removed 3 bases from V and 10 bases from J, with 10 bases in between. This CDR3 is built from 12 residues. The CDR3 nucleotides are TGTGCCAGCAGCTTCACAGGGATCGAGCAGTTCTTC. This translates into CASSFTGIEQFF.

This chain joins TRBV6-6 and TRBJ2-1, with 9 nucleotides matching TRBD1. Losses at the gene ends were 3 bases for V and 7 bases for J; bases not matched to a gene: 10. The CDR3 contains 16 residues. Germline CDR1 MNHNY, CDR2 SVGAGI (reference sequence). CDR3 amino acids: CASSYPDGTGLNEQFF. The CDR3 DNA follows: TGTGCCAGCAGTTATCCCGACGGGACAGGGTTGAATGAGCAGTTCTTC.

This clone has just one count. CDR3 sequence (DNA): TGTGCCAGCAGCGTGGGGCGGTGGATGCACACTGAAGCTTTCTTT. As protein: CASSVGRWMHTEAFF. V usage is TRBV27 and J usage is TRBJ1-1, with D maybe TRBD1 (5 bases). V lost 6 bases and J 3 bases, leaving 17 bases between the germline ends. The germline V gene has CDR1 MNHEY and CDR2 SMNVEV (reference sequence). The CDR3 is made up of 15 amino acids.

V usage is TRBV5-8 and J usage is TRBJ2-3; TRBD1 agrees at 7 bases. There are 16 residues in the CDR3. V trimming: 2 bases; J trimming: 0 bases; junction bases outside the gene matches: 6. CDR1 is SGHTS and CDR2 is YDEGEE in the germline V gene. CDR3 sequence reads: CASSFEQGSSTDTQYF. CDR3 sequence (DNA): TGTGCCAGCAGCTTCGAACAGGGGTCTAGCACAGATACGCAGTATTTT. The whole variable domain, filled in from reference TRBV5-8 and TRBJ2-3, reads EAGVTQSPTHLIKTRGQQATLRCSPISGHTSVYWYQQALGLGLQFLLWYDEGEERNRGNFPPRFSGRQFPNYSSELNVNALELEDSALYLCASSFEQGSSTDTQYFGPGTRLTVL.

The CDR3 protein is CASSFGGFSYNEQFF. The CDR3 DNA reads as TGTGCCAGCAGCTTTGGCGGCTTCTCCTACAATGAGCAGTTCTTC. This chain connects TRBV7-9 to TRBJ2-1; D ambiguous. The germline CDR1 and CDR2 sequences are SEHNR and FQNEAQ (reference sequence). Trimming took 3 bases from V and 0 from J, leaving 9 bases between them. There are 15 residues in the CDR3.

The chain's CDR3 is CASSQDSLAGDEQFF. The CDR3 coding sequence is TGCGCCAGCAGCCAAGATTCTCTAGCGGGAGACGAGCAGTTCTTC. The chain recombines TRBV4-1 with TRBJ2-1; 10 positions match TRBD2. The V and J ends lost 0 bases and 10 bases, in that order; junction bases with no gene match: 6. Germline V CDR1 and CDR2: MGHRA, YSYEKL. The CDR3 has 15 residues.

This chain connects TRBV12-5 to TRBJ2-1; TRBD1 aligns across 7 bases. Germline CDR1 reads LGHNT; CDR2 reads FRNRAP. CDR3 length: 15 amino acids. With V trimmed by 3 bases and J by 2 bases, 4 bases remained unmatched. CDR3 loop: CASGFGRGTYNEQFF. Written as DNA, the CDR3 is TGTGCTAGTGGTTTCGGCAGGGGGACCTACAATGAGCAGTTCTTC.

Points on this clone: Likely a read error: the CDR3 ends without its conserved phenylalanine or tryptophan. CDR3 sequence reads: CASSGTGYNSPLHL. In nucleotides, the CDR3 is TGTGCCAGCAGTGGGACAGGCTATAATTCACCCCTCCACCTT. The chain recombines TRBV27 with TRBJ1-6; 8 bases line up with TRBD1. V was pared by 5 bases and J by 3 bases, with 0 bases of the junction left unmatched. Germline V gene lookup returns CDR1 MNHEY and CDR2 SMNVEV (reference sequence). This CDR3 comprises 14 residues.

The rearrangement joins TRBV7-9 to TRBJ2-2, with a possible D match to TRBD2 (7 bases). CDR1 is SEHNR, CDR2 FQNEAQ, per germline (reference sequence). The CDR3 is made up of 14 amino acids. V was pared by 5 bases and J by 6 bases, with 13 bases between. The CDR3 loop is CASSDWGGAGELFF. In DNA form, the CDR3 reads TGTGCCAGCAGCGATTGGGGGGGCGCCGGGGAGCTGTTTTTT. Looking up the rest from reference TRBV7-9 and TRBJ2-2 gives the full variable domain: DTGVSQNPRHKITKRGQNVTFRCDPISEHNRLYWYRQTLGQGPEFLTYFQNEAQLEKSRLLSDRFSAERPKGSFSTLEIQRTEQGDSAMYLCASSDWGGAGELFFGEGSRLTVL.

The V gene is TRBV15, the J gene TRBJ1-2, with D hard to call. The CDR3 extends over 15 amino acids. V was pared by 4 bases and J by 3 bases, with 15 bases between. Germline CDR1 LNHNV, CDR2 YYDKDF (reference sequence). The CDR3 nucleotides read TGTGCCACCAGCACGGTCGCTGTACAGCACTATGGCTACACCTTC. This codes for CATSTVAVQHYGYTF.

The V and J genes are TRBV19 and TRBJ2-5; 9 bases fit TRBD2. The CDR3 loop spans 14 amino acids. Germline V gene lookup returns CDR1 LNHDA and CDR2 SQIVND (reference sequence). The junction had 7 bases not matched to a gene; V was cut back by 7 bases and J by 4 bases. CDR3 nucleotides: TGTGCCAGTAAGGGCGCGGGAGGGCGAGAGACCCAGTACTTC. It translates to CASKGAGGRETQYF. Variable domain in full (rest from reference TRBV19 and TRBJ2-5): DGGITQSPKYLFRKEGQNVTLSCEQNLNHDAMYWYRQDPGQGLRLIYYSQIVNDFQKGDIAEGYSVSREKKESFPLTVTSAQKNPTAFYLCASKGAGGRETQYFGPGTRLLVL.